This TCR beta chain was profiled in a study of T cell repertoires and HLA-DP antigens. General study results and limits: Average cumulative frequency of previously undetected clones was roughly 36% against one allele and more than 50% against the other.

With regard to this clone: As yet, its antigen is unknown.

TCRdb keeps only in-frame clones here, not all; method: immunoSEQ multiplex PCR. The sample consists of over 100,000 clones, 80% to 95% of them appearing once. The germline V and J ends were trimmed by 3 bases and 0 bases, with 12 bases remaining between them. CDR1 and CDR2 (germline): LGHNA, YSLEER. This CDR3 contains 17 residues. The rearrangement links TRBV4-3 to TRBJ2-6, with unresolved D. The source material was CD4+ T cells from PBMCs. The receptor was derived from a young woman in good health and CMV-seronegative. CDR3 sequence reads: CASSHSLQLSGANVLTF. CDR3 sequence (DNA): TGCGCCAGCAGCCATTCGCTCCAACTCTCTGGGGCCAACGTCCTGACTTTC.